The TCR beta chain described here comes from a study of graft-versus-host responses after intestinal transplantation. As for the study in general: Each patient got anti-thymocyte globulin induction, then tacrolimus and steroids for around three years.

This clone occurred a few times. Following the reaction, CD3+CD4+ and CD3+CD8+ responders that were proliferating and CFSE-low underwent sorting. Generated by immunoSEQ multiplex PCR, the TCRdb table keeps only in-frame clones and is missing some. The repertoire has about 25,000 clones, about 40% of them found once; the top ten carry around 0.66%. The sample in question was alloreactive CD4+ T cells from a mixed lymphocyte reaction culture, obtained before intestinal transplant. Subset given: CFSE-low proliferating T cells sorted from approximately 6-day pre-transplant mixed lymphocyte reaction (GvH or HvG direction). This clonotype was sampled from a human patient who received an intestinal transplant.

CDR3 in amino acids: CASSEQGGKLFF. CDR3 bases: TGTGCCAGCAGCGAACAGGGTGGAAAACTGTTTTTT. The chain carries TRBV5-4 and TRBJ1-4; tentatively, D is TRBD1 (6 bases). V lost 4 bases and J 10 bases, leaving 11 bases between the germline ends. This CDR3 spans 12 amino acids. CDR1 is SGHNT and CDR2 is YYREEE in the germline V gene (reference sequence).